This T cell receptor (beta chain) was obtained from a study of blood T cell repertoires in COVID-19. The V gene lost 2 bases and the J gene lost 2 bases, with 13 bases spanning the gap. The CDR3 loop spans 15 amino acids. Looked up from germline, CDR1 is SGHRS and CDR2 is YFSETQ. Sequencing was performed with immunoSEQ multiplex PCR; in TCRdb, only in-frame clones are kept and a portion is missing. The sample holds approximately 110,000 clones, over 75% seen once. This receptor was obtained from a woman older than 75 with acute or convalescent COVID-19. The source material was peripheral blood. This sequence joins TRBV5-1 and TRBJ2-5; TRBD1 might be the D (6 bases). This CDR3 is CASSFTGLGQETQYF. In DNA, the CDR3 is TGCGCCAGCAGCTTTACAGGGCTAGGGCAAGAGACCCAGTACTTC.